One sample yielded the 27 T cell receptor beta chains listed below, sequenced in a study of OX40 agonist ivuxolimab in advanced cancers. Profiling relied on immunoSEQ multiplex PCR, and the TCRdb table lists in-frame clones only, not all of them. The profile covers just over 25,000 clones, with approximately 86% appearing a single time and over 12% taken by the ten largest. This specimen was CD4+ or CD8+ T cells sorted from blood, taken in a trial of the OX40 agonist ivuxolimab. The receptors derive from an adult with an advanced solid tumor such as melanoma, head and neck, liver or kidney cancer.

For the CDR3, the DNA is TGTGCCAGCAGTTCCAGGGGTTTTGACACTGAAGCTTTCTTT. As protein: CASSSRGFDTEAFF. V usage is TRBV28 and J usage is TRBJ1-1; tentative D call: TRBD1 (6 bases). There are 14 residues in the CDR3. Trimming removed 4 bases at V and 3 bases at J, with 12 bases between. The germline V gene has CDR1 MDHEN and CDR2 SYDVKM.

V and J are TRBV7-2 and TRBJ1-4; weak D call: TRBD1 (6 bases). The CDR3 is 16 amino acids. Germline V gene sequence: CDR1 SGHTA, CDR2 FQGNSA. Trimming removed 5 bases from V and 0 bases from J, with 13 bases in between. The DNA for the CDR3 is TGTGCCAGCAGCCTCCGGACAGCGGCAACTAATGAAAAACTGTTTTTT. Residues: CASSLRTAATNEKLFF.

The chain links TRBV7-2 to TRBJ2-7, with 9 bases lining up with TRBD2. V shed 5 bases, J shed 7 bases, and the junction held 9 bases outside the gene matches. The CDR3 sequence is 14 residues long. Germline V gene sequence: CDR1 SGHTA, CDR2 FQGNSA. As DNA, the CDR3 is TGTGCCAGCAGCCTCCTTAGCGGGAGTGGAGAGCAGTACTTC. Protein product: CASSLLSGSGEQYF.

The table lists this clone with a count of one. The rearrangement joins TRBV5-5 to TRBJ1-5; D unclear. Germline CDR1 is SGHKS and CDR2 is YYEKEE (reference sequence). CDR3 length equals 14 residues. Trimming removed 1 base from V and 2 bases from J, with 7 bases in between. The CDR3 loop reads CASSLIGGNQPQHF. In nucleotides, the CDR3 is TGTGCCAGCAGCTTGATCGGGGGCAATCAGCCCCAGCATTTT.

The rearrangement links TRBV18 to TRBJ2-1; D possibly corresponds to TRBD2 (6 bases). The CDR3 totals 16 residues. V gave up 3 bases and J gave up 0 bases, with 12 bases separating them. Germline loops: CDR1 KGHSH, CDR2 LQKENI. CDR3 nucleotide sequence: TGTGCCAGCTCACCCCGGGACTTTTCCTCCTACAATGAGCAGTTCTTC. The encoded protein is CASSPRDFSSYNEQFF.

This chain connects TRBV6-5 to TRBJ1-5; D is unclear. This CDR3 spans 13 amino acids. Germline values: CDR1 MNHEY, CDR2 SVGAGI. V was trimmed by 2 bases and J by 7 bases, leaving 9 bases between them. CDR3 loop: CASSYGFGQPQHF. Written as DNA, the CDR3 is TGTGCCAGCAGTTACGGGTTTGGACAGCCCCAGCATTTT.

The CDR3 loop reads CASSFGQASQPQHF. For the CDR3, the DNA is TGTGCCAGCAGCTTTGGACAGGCTAGTCAGCCCCAGCATTTT. The V gene is TRBV13, the J gene TRBJ1-5; TRBD1 matches 7 bases. The germline V gene encodes CDR1 PRHDT and CDR2 FYEKMQ (reference sequence). Losses at the gene ends were 3 bases for V and 6 bases for J; bases not matched to a gene: 5. The CDR3 spans 14 residues.

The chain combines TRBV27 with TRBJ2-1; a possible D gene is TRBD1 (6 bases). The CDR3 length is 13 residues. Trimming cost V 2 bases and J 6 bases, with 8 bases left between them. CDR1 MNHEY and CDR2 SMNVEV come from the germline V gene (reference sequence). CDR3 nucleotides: TGTGCCAGCAGTTTAGGGGGCCCCAATGAGCAGTTCTTC. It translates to CASSLGGPNEQFF.

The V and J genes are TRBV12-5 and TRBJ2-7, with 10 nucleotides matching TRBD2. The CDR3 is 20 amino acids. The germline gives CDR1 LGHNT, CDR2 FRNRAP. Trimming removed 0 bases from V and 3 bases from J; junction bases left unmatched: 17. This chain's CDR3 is CASGLVPASSGGFPFYEQYF. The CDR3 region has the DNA TGTGCTAGTGGTTTGGTACCCGCGTCTAGCGGGGGATTCCCTTTCTACGAGCAGTACTTC. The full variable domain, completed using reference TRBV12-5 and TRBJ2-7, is DARVTQTPRHKVTEMGQEVTMRCQPILGHNTVFWYRQTMMQGLELLAYFRNRAPLDDSGMPKDRFSAEMPDATLATLKIQPSEPRDSAVYFCASGLVPASSGGFPFYEQYFGPGTRLTVT.

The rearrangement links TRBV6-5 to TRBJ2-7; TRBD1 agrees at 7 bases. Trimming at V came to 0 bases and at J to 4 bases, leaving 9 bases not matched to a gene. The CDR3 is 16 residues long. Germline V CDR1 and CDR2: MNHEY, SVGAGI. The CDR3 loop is CASSYSPIDRDYEQYF. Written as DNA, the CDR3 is TGTGCCAGCAGTTACTCCCCCATAGACAGGGATTACGAGCAGTACTTC.

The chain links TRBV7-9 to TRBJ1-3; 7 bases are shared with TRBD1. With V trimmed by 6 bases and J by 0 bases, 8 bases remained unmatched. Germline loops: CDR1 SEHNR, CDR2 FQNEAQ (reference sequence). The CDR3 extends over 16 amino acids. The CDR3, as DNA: TGTGCCAGCAGGACAGGGTCTGCGGTCTCTGGAAACACCATATATTTT. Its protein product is CASRTGSAVSGNTIYF.

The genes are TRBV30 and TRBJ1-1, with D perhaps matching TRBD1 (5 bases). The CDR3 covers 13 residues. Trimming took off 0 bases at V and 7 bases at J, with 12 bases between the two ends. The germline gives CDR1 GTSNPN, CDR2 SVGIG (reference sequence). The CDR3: CAWSVLGASEAFF. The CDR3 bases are TGTGCCTGGAGTGTACTAGGGGCCAGTGAAGCTTTCTTT.

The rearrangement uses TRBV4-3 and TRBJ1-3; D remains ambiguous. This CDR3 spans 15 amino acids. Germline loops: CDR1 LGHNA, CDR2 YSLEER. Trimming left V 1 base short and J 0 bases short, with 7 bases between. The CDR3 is CASSQGSTSGNTIYF. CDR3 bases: TGCGCCAGCAGCCAAGGATCAACCTCTGGAAACACCATATATTTT.

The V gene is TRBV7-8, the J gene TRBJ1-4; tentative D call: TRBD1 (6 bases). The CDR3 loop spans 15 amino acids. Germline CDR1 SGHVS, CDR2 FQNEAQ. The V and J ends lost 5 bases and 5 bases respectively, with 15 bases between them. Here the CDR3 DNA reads TGTGCCAGCAGCCTGGCGGACAGAAGAAATGAAAAACTGTTTTTT. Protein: CASSLADRRNEKLFF.

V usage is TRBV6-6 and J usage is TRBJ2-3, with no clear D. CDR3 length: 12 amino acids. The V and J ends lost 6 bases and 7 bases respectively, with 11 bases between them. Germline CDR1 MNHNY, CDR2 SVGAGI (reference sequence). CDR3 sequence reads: CASSPDRNTQYF. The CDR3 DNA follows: TGTGCCAGCAGCCCGGACCGAAATACGCAGTATTTT.

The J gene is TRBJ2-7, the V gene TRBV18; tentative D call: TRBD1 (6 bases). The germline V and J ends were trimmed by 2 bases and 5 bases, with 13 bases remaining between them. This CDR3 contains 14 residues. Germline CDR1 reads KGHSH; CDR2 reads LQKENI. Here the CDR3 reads CASSPGQKMDEQYF. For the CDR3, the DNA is TGTGCCAGCTCACCAGGACAGAAAATGGACGAGCAGTACTTC.

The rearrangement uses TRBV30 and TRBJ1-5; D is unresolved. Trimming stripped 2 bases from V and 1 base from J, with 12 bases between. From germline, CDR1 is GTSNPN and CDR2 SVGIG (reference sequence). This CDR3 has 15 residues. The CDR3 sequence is CAWSFGDGSNQPQHF. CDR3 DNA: TGTGCCTGGAGTTTCGGAGATGGGAGCAATCAGCCCCAGCATTTT.

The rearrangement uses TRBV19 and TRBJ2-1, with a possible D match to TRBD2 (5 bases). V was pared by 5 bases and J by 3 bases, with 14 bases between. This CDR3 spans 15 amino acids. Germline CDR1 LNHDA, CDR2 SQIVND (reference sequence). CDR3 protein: CASSLSKGLYNEQFF. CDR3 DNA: TGTGCCAGTAGTCTATCGAAAGGACTCTACAATGAGCAGTTCTTC.

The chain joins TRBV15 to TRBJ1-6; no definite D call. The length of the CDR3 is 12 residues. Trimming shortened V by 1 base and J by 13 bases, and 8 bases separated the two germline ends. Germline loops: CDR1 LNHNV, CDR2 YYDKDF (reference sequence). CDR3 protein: CATSRGTRPLHF. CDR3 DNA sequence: TGTGCCACCAGCAGAGGTACGAGGCCCCTCCACTTT. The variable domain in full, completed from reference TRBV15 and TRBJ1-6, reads DAMVIQNPRYQVTQFGKPVTLSCSQTLNHNVMYWYQQKSSQAPKLLFHYYDKDFNNEADTPDNFQSRRPNTSFCFLDIRSPGLGDTAMYLCATSRGTRPLHFGNGTRLTVT.

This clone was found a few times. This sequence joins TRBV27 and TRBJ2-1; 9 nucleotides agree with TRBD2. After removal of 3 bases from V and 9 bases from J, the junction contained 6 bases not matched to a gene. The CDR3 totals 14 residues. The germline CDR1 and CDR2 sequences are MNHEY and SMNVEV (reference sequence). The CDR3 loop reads CASSFKAGGGEQFF. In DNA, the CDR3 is TGTGCCAGCAGTTTTAAAGCGGGAGGTGGTGAGCAGTTCTTC.

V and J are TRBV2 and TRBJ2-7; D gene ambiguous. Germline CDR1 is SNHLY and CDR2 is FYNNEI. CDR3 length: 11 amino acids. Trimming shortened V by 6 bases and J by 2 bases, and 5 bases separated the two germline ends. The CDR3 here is CASRDAYEQYF. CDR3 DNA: TGTGCCAGCAGGGACGCCTACGAGCAGTACTTC.

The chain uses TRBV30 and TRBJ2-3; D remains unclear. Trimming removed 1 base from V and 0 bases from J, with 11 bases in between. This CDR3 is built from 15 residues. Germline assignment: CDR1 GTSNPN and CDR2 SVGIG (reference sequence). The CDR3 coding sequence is TGTGCCTGGAGTGCGTACAGATTAAGCACAGATACGCAGTATTTT. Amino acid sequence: CAWSAYRLSTDTQYF.

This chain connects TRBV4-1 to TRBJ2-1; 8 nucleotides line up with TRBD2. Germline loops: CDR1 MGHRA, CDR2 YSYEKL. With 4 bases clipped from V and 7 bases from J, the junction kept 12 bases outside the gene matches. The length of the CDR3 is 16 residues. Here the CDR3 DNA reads TGCGCCAGCAGCCTTGGGCGGGGGGCTCTCACAAATGAGCAGTTCTTC. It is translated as CASSLGRGALTNEQFF.

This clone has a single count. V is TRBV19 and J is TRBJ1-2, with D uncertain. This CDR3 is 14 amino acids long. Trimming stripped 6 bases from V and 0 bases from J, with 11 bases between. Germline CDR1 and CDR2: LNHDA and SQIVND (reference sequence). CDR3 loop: CASSTVYPNYGYTF. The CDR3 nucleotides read TGTGCCAGTAGCACGGTCTACCCTAACTATGGCTACACCTTC. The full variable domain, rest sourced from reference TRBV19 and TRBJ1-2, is DGGITQSPKYLFRKEGQNVTLSCEQNLNHDAMYWYRQDPGQGLRLIYYSQIVNDFQKGDIAEGYSVSREKKESFPLTVTSAQKNPTAFYLCASSTVYPNYGYTFGSGTRLTVV.

The CDR3 DNA is TGTGCCAGCAGCTCCAAACCTGGTGGGGCCAACGTCCTGACTTTC. Its translation is CASSSKPGGANVLTF. The gene calls are TRBV5-4 and TRBJ2-6; D is unclear. This CDR3 is 15 amino acids long. Germline V CDR1 and CDR2: SGHNT, YYREEE (reference sequence). Deletions cut 3 bases from V and 3 bases from J, with 10 bases between.

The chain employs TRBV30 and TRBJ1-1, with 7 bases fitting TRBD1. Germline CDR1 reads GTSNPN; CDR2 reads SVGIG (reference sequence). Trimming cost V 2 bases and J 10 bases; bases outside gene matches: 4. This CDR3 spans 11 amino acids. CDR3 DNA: TGTGCCTGGAGTAATCAGGGGGGAGCTTTCTTT. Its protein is CAWSNQGGAFF.

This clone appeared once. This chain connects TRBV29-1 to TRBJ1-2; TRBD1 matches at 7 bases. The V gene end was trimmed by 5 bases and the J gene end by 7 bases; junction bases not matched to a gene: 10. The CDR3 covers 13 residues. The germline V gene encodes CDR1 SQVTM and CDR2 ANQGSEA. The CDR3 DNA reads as TGCAGCGTTCCTCTTCAGGGGGAAGGTGGCTACACCTTC. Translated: CSVPLQGEGGYTF.